This passage covers 16 T cell receptor beta chains from one sample sequenced in a study of prognosis after radiotherapy for stage I lung cancer. TCR beta CDR3 amplification from genomic DNA was performed by two-round multiplex PCR. First-round PCR amplification was performed with primers specific to each TRBV and TRBJ gene. TCRdb processed the multiplex PCR reads anew with MiXCR; each CDR3 protein has one entry. The sample lists some 14,000 distinct CDR3 sequences, just under 30% seen once, with roughly an eighth in the top ten. The sequences come from PBMCs, collected before or after stereotactic body radiation therapy (not recorded which). The receptor source for this set is a donor over 45 with non-small cell lung cancer.

Comments on this clonotype: Possible read error: a much larger clone is one base away. The chain has TRBV6-2 or TRBV6-3 and TRBJ2-5, with TRBD1 matching 7 bases. Germline CDR1 and CDR2: MNHEY and SVGEGT. J gave up 4 bases and V 4 bases, and 6 bases lay outside the gene matches. The CDR3 extends over 14 amino acids. For the CDR3, the DNA is TGTGCCAGCAGTTCGGGGACAGTCAGAGAGACCCAGTACTTC. This codes for CASSSGTVRETQYF.

At least ten counts were recorded for this clonotype. The rearrangement links TRBV5-4 to TRBJ2-7, with TRBD1 as a possible D gene (5 bases). The germline gives CDR1 SGHNT, CDR2 YYREEE (reference sequence). This CDR3 contains 14 residues. V gave up 0 bases and J gave up 6 bases, with 13 bases separating them. CDR3 residues: CASSLGDSISEQYF. CDR3 DNA sequence: TGTGCCAGCAGCTTGGGCGACAGTATCTCCGAGCAGTACTTC.

The chain employs TRBV4-2 and TRBJ1-5, with unresolved D. Trimming stripped 1 base from V and 13 bases from J, with 14 bases between. Germline assignment: CDR1 LGHNA and CDR2 YNFKEQ. CDR3 size: 13 residues. The CDR3 here is CASSQVGDQTQHF. DNA of the CDR3: TGTGCCAGCAGCCAAGTTGGAGATCAGACACAGCATTTT.

This clonotype is labeled medium-sized. The chain employs TRBV28 and TRBJ2-1, with unresolved D. In germline, CDR1 is MDHEN, CDR2 SYDVKM. The CDR3 is 14 amino acids. V lost 5 bases, J lost 10 bases, and 18 bases lay in between. CDR3 nucleotides: TGTGCCAGCAGTCCCCGCGGAGTTGAGTCCGAGCAGTTCTTC. Protein product: CASSPRGVESEQFF.

The chain joins TRBV10-2 to TRBJ2-6; no firm D call. This CDR3 contains 16 residues. Germline assignment: CDR1 WSHSY and CDR2 SAAADI. V was pared by 7 bases and J by 5 bases, with 18 bases between. In nucleotides, the CDR3 is TGCGCCAGCATTGGGCCAGGCGCTCTTAGGGCCAACGTCCTGACTTTC. Protein sequence: CASIGPGALRANVLTF.

Note on this clonotype: A far larger clone is one base from this, pointing to a likely read error. This chain links TRBV6-5 with TRBJ1-2; possible D gene TRBD1, 5 bases. Germline V gene sequence: CDR1 MNHEY, CDR2 SVGAGI. The length of the CDR3 is 15 residues. Between the trimmed V and J ends, which lost 8 bases and 0 bases, there was a span of 16 bases. The CDR3 protein is CASGPYSTANYGYTF. The DNA of the CDR3 is TGTGCCAGCGGTCCATATTCGACAGCTAACTATGGCTACACCTTC.

The CDR3 DNA sequence: TGTGCCAGCAGCGATGGTAGCATCTATGGCTACACCTTC. Translating it yields CASSDGSIYGYTF. V gene TRBV28 combines with J gene TRBJ1-2; no clear D. This CDR3 has 13 residues. From germline, CDR1 is MDHEN and CDR2 SYDVKM. With 6 bases removed from V and 4 bases from J, the gap between germline ends came to 12 bases.

In its sample, this clonotype ranks as medium-sized. V usage is TRBV5-1 and J usage is TRBJ1-4; weak D call: TRBD1 (5 bases). The CDR3 loop spans 16 amino acids. Germline CDR1 reads SGHRS; CDR2 reads YFSETQ. The V and J ends lost 4 bases and 0 bases respectively, with 13 bases between them. The CDR3 region is CASSPGTIATNEKLFF. The CDR3 coding sequence is TGCGCCAGCAGCCCCGGGACGATCGCAACTAATGAAAAACTGTTTTTT.

This clonotype was counted many times. The rearrangement joins TRBV28 to TRBJ2-5; D is possibly TRBD1 or TRBD2 (6 bases each). With 5 bases removed from V and 5 bases from J, the gap between germline ends came to 15 bases. There are 14 residues in the CDR3. Germline lookup yields CDR1 MDHEN and CDR2 SYDVKM. DNA of the CDR3: TGTGCCAGCAGTGTACAGGGTGGGAGGGAGACCCAGTACTTC. Protein product: CASSVQGGRETQYF.

By proportion, this clonotype is medium-sized. V and J are TRBV3-1 and TRBJ1-6, with TRBD1 matching 8 bases. Looked up from germline, CDR1 is LGHDT and CDR2 is YNNKEL (reference sequence). This CDR3 region has 15 residues. After removal of 1 base from V and 7 bases from J, the junction contained 3 bases not matched to a gene. In DNA, the CDR3 is TGTGCCAGCAGCCAAGGGACAGGGTCCAATTCACCCCTCCACTTT. Translation gives CASSQGTGSNSPLHF.

By sample share, this clonotype is medium-sized. This chain links TRBV6-1 with TRBJ2-7, with 10 bases matching TRBD1. Germline V gives CDR1 MNHNS, CDR2 SASEGT. The CDR3 runs 14 residues. V lost 6 bases and J lost 6; bases outside the gene matches: 8. The CDR3 is CASRLSGTGVEQYF. CDR3 in DNA: TGTGCCAGCAGATTGTCCGGGACAGGGGTCGAGCAGTACTTC.

By its share, this clonotype is medium-sized (0.01 to 0.1%). The chain is built from TRBV28 and TRBJ1-1, with 8 bases aligning to TRBD1. Per germline, CDR1 MDHEN and CDR2 SYDVKM. J lost 10 bases, V lost 2 bases, and 15 bases had no gene match. CDR3 length: 16 residues. The CDR3 spells CASSLPGTGLRVGAFF. The DNA of the CDR3 is TGTGCCAGCAGTTTACCTGGGACAGGCCTTAGGGTAGGAGCTTTCTTT.

This clonotype was seen many times. V usage is TRBV18 and J usage is TRBJ1-1; TRBD1 matches at 7 bases. With V trimmed by 1 base and J by 2 bases, 7 bases remained unmatched. The CDR3 consists of 16 residues. The germline gives CDR1 KGHSH, CDR2 LQKENI. The CDR3 here is CASSPRGGGSNTEAFF. The CDR3, as DNA: TGTGCCAGCTCACCACGGGGAGGGGGCTCTAACACTGAAGCTTTCTTT.

As regards this clonotype: A far larger clone differs by one base, so this is likely a read error. The chain carries TRBV6-1 and TRBJ2-7, with unresolved D. The germline CDR1 and CDR2 sequences are MNHNS and SASEGT. V was pared by 7 bases and J by 7 bases, with 20 bases between. This CDR3 has 14 residues. The CDR3 region has the DNA TGTGCCAGCACCTTGGGCGGTGTCTACAATGAGCAGTACTTC. Residues: CASTLGGVYNEQYF.

This clonotype was detected many times. The J gene is TRBJ1-4, the V gene TRBV28; D is perhaps TRBD1 (5 bases). Trimming stripped 2 bases from V and 0 bases from J, with 10 bases between. The germline gives CDR1 MDHEN, CDR2 SYDVKM. CDR3 length: 16 residues. In DNA, the CDR3 is TGTGCCAGCAGTTTACAGGGAAAGACAACTAATGAAAAACTGTTTTTT. This sequence encodes CASSLQGKTTNEKLFF.

By sample fraction, this clonotype is medium-sized. The chain recombines TRBV19 with TRBJ2-1; no definite D call. The CDR3 is made up of 13 amino acids. Germline V gene data show CDR1 as LNHDA and CDR2 as SQIVND (reference sequence). Trimming cost V 2 bases and J 5 bases, with 7 bases left between them. In DNA form, the CDR3 reads TGTGCCAGTAGTATAAGTCTAAACAATGAGCAGTTCTTC. Translation gives CASSISLNNEQFF.